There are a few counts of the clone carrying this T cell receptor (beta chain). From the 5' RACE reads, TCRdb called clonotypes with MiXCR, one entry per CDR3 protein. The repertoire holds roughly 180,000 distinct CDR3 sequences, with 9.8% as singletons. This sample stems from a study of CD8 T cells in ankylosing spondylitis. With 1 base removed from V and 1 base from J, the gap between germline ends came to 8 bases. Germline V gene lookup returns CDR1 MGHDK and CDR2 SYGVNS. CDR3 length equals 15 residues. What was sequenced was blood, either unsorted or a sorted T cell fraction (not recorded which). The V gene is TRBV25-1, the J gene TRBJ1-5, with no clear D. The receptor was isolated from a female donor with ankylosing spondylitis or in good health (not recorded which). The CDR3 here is CASSESGGSNQPQHF. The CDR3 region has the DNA TGTGCCAGCAGTGAATCAGGAGGGAGCAATCAGCCCCAGCATTTT.